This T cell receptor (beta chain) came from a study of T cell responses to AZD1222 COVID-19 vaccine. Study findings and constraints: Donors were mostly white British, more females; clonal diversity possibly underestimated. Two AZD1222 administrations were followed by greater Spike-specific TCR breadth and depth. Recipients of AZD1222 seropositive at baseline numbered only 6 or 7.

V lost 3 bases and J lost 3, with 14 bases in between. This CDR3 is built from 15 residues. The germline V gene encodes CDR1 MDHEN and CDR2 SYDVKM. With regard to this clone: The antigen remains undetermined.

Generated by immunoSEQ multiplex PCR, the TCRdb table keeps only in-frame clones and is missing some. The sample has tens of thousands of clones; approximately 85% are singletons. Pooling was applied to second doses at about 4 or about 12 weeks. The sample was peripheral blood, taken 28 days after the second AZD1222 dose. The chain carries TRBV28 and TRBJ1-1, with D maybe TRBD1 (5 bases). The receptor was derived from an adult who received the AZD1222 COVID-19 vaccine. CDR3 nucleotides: TGTGCCAGCAGTTTGGGGGTGTTTAGGGACACTGAAGCTTTCTTT. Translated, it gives CASSLGVFRDTEAFF.